Presented here are 8 T cell receptor beta chains from one specimen sequenced in a study of cytomegalovirus exposure and HLA in healthy donors. 60 Vbeta and 13 Jbeta primers were used in PCR. Assay: immunoSEQ multiplex PCR; the TCRdb copy retains only in-frame clones and omits some. The table has more than 250,000 clones, approximately 90% seen once. Sequencing used PBMCs. The source of these receptors is a woman between 18 and 30 years old in good health and CMV-seronegative.

In regard to this clone: The junction departs from the called germline gene at one end, perhaps through a read error. This rearrangement joins TRBV7-9 to TRBJ1-4; TRBD1 matches at 8 bases. CDR1 SEHNR and CDR2 FQNEAQ come from the germline V gene (reference sequence). The CDR3 consists of 14 residues. The CDR3 DNA follows: TGTTCCAGCAGCCTGACAGGGGAGGATGAAAAACTGTTTTTT. Its translation: CSSSLTGEDEKLFF.

V and J are TRBV4-2 and TRBJ2-3, with TRBD2 identical over 12 bases. Trimming cost V 4 bases and J 7 bases; bases outside gene matches: 9. There are 16 residues in the CDR3. From germline, CDR1 is LGHNA and CDR2 YNFKEQ. The chain's CDR3 is CASSPSTGLAGNTQYF. The CDR3, as DNA: TGTGCCAGCAGCCCGTCTACTGGACTAGCGGGGAATACGCAGTATTTT.

The rearrangement uses TRBV6-1 and TRBJ2-7; 7 bases agree with TRBD2. The V gene end was trimmed by 8 bases and the J gene end by 0 bases; junction bases not matched to a gene: 7. Germline CDR1 and CDR2: MNHNS and SASEGT. The CDR3 is made up of 14 amino acids. In nucleotides, the CDR3 is TGTGCCAGCGTTCGGACTAGGAGCTCCTACGAGCAGTACTTC. It encodes CASVRTRSSYEQYF.

This chain's CDR3 is CASSLHPGQATVLTLHF. CDR3 DNA sequence: TGTGCCAGCAGCTTACACCCGGGACAGGCGACCGTATTGACCCTCCACTTT. This sequence joins TRBV5-4 and TRBJ1-6, with 8 positions matching TRBD1. With V trimmed by 2 bases and J by 14 bases, 18 bases remained unmatched. The CDR3 runs to 17 residues. Per germline, CDR1 SGHNT and CDR2 YYREEE (reference sequence).

The count of this clone is one. The rearrangement links TRBV10-3 to TRBJ1-2; 7 bases align to TRBD1. The germline CDR1 and CDR2 sequences are ENHRY and SYGVKD. CDR3 length equals 13 residues. The ends lost 5 bases at V and 6 bases at J; junction bases unmatched: 6. CDR3 bases: TGTGCCATCAGTAGGGGGCGGCCTGATGGCTACACCTTC. Its protein is CAISRGRPDGYTF.

The V gene is TRBV5-6, the J gene TRBJ2-2; TRBD1 agrees at 7 bases. After removal of 0 bases from V and 5 bases from J, the junction contained 7 bases not matched to a gene. Germline assignment: CDR1 SGHDT and CDR2 YYEEEE. This CDR3 has 16 amino acids. The CDR3 here is CASSLGWGQRTGELFF. CDR3 sequence (DNA): TGTGCCAGCAGCTTGGGTTGGGGACAGAGGACCGGGGAGCTGTTTTTT.

V is TRBV18 and J is TRBJ1-4, with D hard to call. Deletions cut 2 bases from V and 5 bases from J, with 15 bases between. From germline, CDR1 is KGHSH and CDR2 LQKENI. CDR3 length: 16 amino acids. The CDR3 loop reads CASSPDLRATNEKLFF. CDR3 nucleotide sequence: TGTGCCAGCTCACCAGATCTGAGGGCGACGAATGAAAAACTGTTTTTT.

The gene calls are TRBV6-5 and TRBJ1-1, with D perhaps TRBD1 (5 bases). The CDR3 has 16 amino acids. The germline V gene encodes CDR1 MNHEY and CDR2 SVGAGI. V was cut by 2 bases and J by 2 bases, with 15 bases left in between. CDR3 residues: CASSYGGGVINTEAFF. The CDR3 coding sequence is TGTGCCAGCAGTTACGGGGGAGGGGTTATCAACACTGAAGCTTTCTTT.